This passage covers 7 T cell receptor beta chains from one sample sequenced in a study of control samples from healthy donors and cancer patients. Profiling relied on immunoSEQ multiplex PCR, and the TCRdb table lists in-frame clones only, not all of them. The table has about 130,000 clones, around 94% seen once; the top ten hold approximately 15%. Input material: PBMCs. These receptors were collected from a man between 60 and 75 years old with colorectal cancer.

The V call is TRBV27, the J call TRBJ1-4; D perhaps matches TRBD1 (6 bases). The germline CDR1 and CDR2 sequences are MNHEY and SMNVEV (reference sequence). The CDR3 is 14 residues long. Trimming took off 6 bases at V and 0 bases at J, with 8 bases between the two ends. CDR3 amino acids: CASSRTATNEKLFF. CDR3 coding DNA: TGTGCCAGCAGCCGGACAGCAACTAATGAAAAACTGTTTTTT.

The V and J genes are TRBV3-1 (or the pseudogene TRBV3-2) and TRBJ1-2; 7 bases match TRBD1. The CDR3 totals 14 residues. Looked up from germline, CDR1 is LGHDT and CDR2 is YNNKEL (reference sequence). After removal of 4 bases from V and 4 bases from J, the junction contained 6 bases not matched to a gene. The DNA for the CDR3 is TGTGCCAGCAGCCGACAGGGAAGAGGCTATGGCTACACCTTC. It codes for CASSRQGRGYGYTF.

The CDR3 loop reads CASRRDQAYEQYF. Here the CDR3 DNA reads TGCGCCAGCCGGCGGGACCAAGCCTACGAGCAGTACTTC. V gene TRBV10-2 combines with J gene TRBJ2-7, with D perhaps TRBD2 (6 bases). V was clipped by 8 bases and J by 2 bases, with 13 bases between them. CDR3 length: 13 amino acids. Per the germline V gene, CDR1 is WSHSY and CDR2 is SAAADI.

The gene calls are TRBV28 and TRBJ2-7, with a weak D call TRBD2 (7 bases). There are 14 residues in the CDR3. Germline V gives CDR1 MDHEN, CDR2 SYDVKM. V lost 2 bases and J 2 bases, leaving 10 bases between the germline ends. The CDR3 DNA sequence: TGTGCCAGCAGTTTAGGGGGGGACACCTACGAGCAGTACTTC. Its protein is CASSLGGDTYEQYF.

Written as DNA, the CDR3 is TGTGCCAGCAGTTACTCTGAACGACATGAAACGGAGACCCAGTACTTC. This gives the protein CASSYSERHETETQYF. The chain couples TRBV6-2 or TRBV6-3 to TRBJ2-5; D remains ambiguous. Per the germline V gene, CDR1 is MNHEY and CDR2 is SVGEGT. Trimming cost V 0 bases and J 5 bases, with 16 bases left between them. This CDR3 has 16 amino acids.

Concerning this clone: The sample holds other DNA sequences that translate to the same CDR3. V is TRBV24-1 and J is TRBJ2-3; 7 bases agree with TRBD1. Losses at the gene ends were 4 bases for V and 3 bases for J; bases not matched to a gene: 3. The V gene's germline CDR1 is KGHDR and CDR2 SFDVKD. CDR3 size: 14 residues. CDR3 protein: CATSESGGTDTQYF. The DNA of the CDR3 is TGTGCCACCAGTGAGTCAGGGGGTACAGATACGCAGTATTTT.

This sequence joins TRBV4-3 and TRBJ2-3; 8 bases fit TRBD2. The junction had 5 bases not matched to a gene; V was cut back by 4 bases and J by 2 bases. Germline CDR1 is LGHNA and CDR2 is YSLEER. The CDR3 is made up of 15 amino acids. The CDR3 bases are TGCGCCAGCAGCCCAACAGCGGGGGACACAGATACGCAGTATTTT. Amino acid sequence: CASSPTAGDTDTQYF.